The rows below give T cell receptor beta chains drawn from one sample of a study of shared clonotypes between healthy human individuals. The assay was immunoSEQ multiplex PCR, and TCRdb's table has in-frame clones only and misses some. The sample lists about 180,000 clones; over 80% were seen once. The sample consisted of naive CD4+ T cells sorted from blood. The source is a woman aged 25-40 years in good health. Both conserved end residues are part of each CDR3. A D gene is named only where the DNA matches it firmly. Rows give clone size only sometimes, using once, few, many, or a class for an expanded clone.

size: -; length: 15; V: TRBV4-1; D: -; J: TRBJ1-3; CDR3: CASSPLGTTGNTIYF; DNA: TGCGCCAGCAGCCCTTTAGGGACAACTGGAAACACCATATATTTT
size: -; length: 17; V: TRBV19; D: TRBD1; J: TRBJ1-5; CDR3: CASSERGTAYSNQPQHF; DNA: TGTGCCAGTAGTGAACGTGGGACAGCATATAGCAATCAGCCCCAGCATTTT
size: -; length: 17; V: TRBV5-1; D: TRBD2; J: TRBJ2-5; CDR3: CASSLGTSLKYQETQYF; DNA: TGCGCCAGCAGCTTGGGGACTAGCCTAAAGTACCAAGAGACCCAGTACTTC
size: once; length: 14; V: TRBV19; D: TRBD2; J: TRBJ2-7; CDR3: CASSIVAGDYEQYF; DNA: TGTGCCAGTAGTATAGTTGCGGGAGACTACGAGCAGTACTTC
size: -; length: 13; V: TRBV6-1; D: TRBD1; J: TRBJ1-2; CDR3: CAVPRQGSYGYTF; DNA: TGTGCCGTTCCTCGACAGGGAAGCTATGGCTACACCTTC
size: -; length: 16; V: TRBV6-1; D: TRBD1; J: TRBJ1-5; CDR3: CASSEFGTGVDQPQHF; DNA: TGTGCCAGCAGTGAATTTGGGACAGGGGTCGATCAGCCCCAGCATTTT
size: -; length: 14; V: TRBV13; D: -; J: TRBJ1-2; CDR3: CASSLSQQVYGYTF; DNA: TGTGCCAGCAGCTTATCCCAACAGGTTTATGGCTACACCTTC
size: -; length: 11; V: TRBV28; D: -; J: TRBJ2-5; CDR3: CASCMEETQYF; DNA: TGTGCCAGCTGTATGGAAGAGACCCAGTACTTC
size: once; length: 15; V: TRBV5-1; D: TRBD1; J: TRBJ1-5; CDR3: CASSWTGALGQPQHF; DNA: TGCGCCAGCAGTTGGACAGGGGCGTTGGGCCAGCCCCAGCATTTT
size: -; length: 14; V: TRBV19; D: -; J: TRBJ2-7; CDR3: CASSNGGMSYEQYF; DNA: TGTGCCAGTAGTAATGGCGGAATGTCCTACGAGCAGTACTTC
size: -; length: 14; V: TRBV6-4; D: TRBD2; J: TRBJ2-7; CDR3: CASSQLAGASEQYF; DNA: TGTGCCAGCAGCCAACTAGCGGGGGCTTCCGAGCAGTACTTC
size: -; length: 14; V: TRBV6-4; D: -; J: TRBJ1-4; CDR3: CASSGRGGNEKLFF; DNA: TGTGCCAGCAGTGGGCGGGGTGGGAATGAAAAACTGTTTTTT